The 27 T cell receptor beta chains given below trace back to one sample, sequenced in a study of tumor and adjacent non-tumor tissue in lung cancer. A modified ARM-PCR protocol with three rounds of nested PCR amplified TCRbeta. TCRdb called the multiplex PCR reads again in MiXCR, with one record for every CDR3 protein. The data contain 90,000 to 100,000 distinct CDR3 sequences, more than 80% of them singletons. The template was RNA from unsorted bulk tissue. This non-tumor lung sample came from over 3 cm beyond the tumor edge. Material: distant non-tumor lung tissue. These receptor sequences come from a man in his sixties with small cell lung cancer.

This clonotype has a count of ten or more. The chain carries TRBV24-1 and TRBJ1-5, with D possibly TRBD1 on 5 matching bases. This CDR3 spans 13 amino acids. Germline CDR1 KGHDR, CDR2 SFDVKD. V dropped 5 bases and J dropped 6 bases, with 10 bases sitting between them. The CDR3 loop reads CATSAWGSQPQHF. DNA of the CDR3: TGTGCCACCAGTGCGTGGGGGTCTCAGCCCCAGCATTTT.

A note on this clonotype: The junction and the germline gene differ at one end; a read error may be behind it. The chain links TRBV4-2 to TRBJ2-2, with TRBD2 matching 9 bases. In germline, CDR1 is LGHNA, CDR2 YNFKEQ. The CDR3 totals 15 residues. The CDR3 DNA follows: TGCGCCTGCAAAGTAGCGGGAGATGATGGCGGGGAGCTGTTTTTT. Amino acid sequence: CACKVAGDDGGELFF.

Turning to this clonotype: This may come from a read error, since a much larger clone is one base off. The chain combines TRBV12-3 or TRBV12-4 with TRBJ2-3, with 11 bases identical to TRBD2. This CDR3 region has 17 residues. The CDR3 spells CDSSSRRTSGYTDTQYF. The CDR3 DNA reads TGTGACAGCAGCTCACGTAGGACTAGCGGGTACACAGATACGCAGTATTTT.

This chain uses TRBV5-4 with TRBJ2-3; no firm D call. The germline V and J ends were trimmed by 6 bases and 8 bases, with 13 bases remaining between them. CDR3 length: 12 amino acids. Germline CDR1 SGHNT, CDR2 YYREEE (reference sequence). The CDR3 sequence is CASNMSQSTQYF. DNA of the CDR3: TGTGCCAGCAACATGTCCCAGAGTACGCAGTATTTT.

Comment on this clonotype: No conserved phenylalanine or tryptophan is present at the end of the CDR3, so a read error is the likely explanation. This chain joins TRBV6-5 and TRBJ2-1; D is perhaps TRBD1 or TRBD2 (5 bases each). Trimming left V 10 bases short and J 7 bases short, with 23 bases between. The germline V gene has CDR1 MNHEY and CDR2 SVGAGI. CDR3 length: 15 residues. This chain's CDR3 is CANTYSGGVGNEQFL. In DNA form, the CDR3 reads TGTGCCAACACTTACTCTGGGGGAGTGGGTAATGAGCAGTTCTTG.

This clonotype occurred many times. The chain recombines TRBV10-2 with TRBJ2-2; TRBD2 might be the D (6 bases). Germline V gene data show CDR1 as WSHSY and CDR2 as SAAADI. This CDR3 comprises 15 residues. V was trimmed by 5 bases and J by 0 bases, leaving 10 bases between them. The CDR3 DNA sequence: TGCGCCAGCAGTCCGGGACTTGCGAACACCGGGGAGCTGTTTTTT. It encodes CASSPGLANTGELFF.

A note on this clonotype: At one end the junction does not follow the germline gene, possibly because of a read error. V is TRBV29-1 and J is TRBJ2-3; D is unresolved. CDR3 length: 14 residues. Germline assignment: CDR1 SQVTM and CDR2 ANQGSEA. For the CDR3, the DNA is TGCAGTTACGGAAAGGCGAGACTCACAGATACGCAGTACTTT. It specifies CSYGKARLTDTQYF.

This clonotype was picked up one time. The junction shows a germline mismatch at one end, possibly a read error. The CDR3 protein is CASSLHTGSSYVQYF. In DNA, the CDR3 is TGTGCCAGTAGCTTGCATACAGGGTCCTCCTACGTGCAGTACTTC. The chain combines TRBV5-5 with TRBJ2-7, with D tentatively TRBD1 (6 bases). The CDR3 contains 15 residues. Per the germline V gene, CDR1 is SGHKS and CDR2 is YYEKEE (reference sequence).

About this clonotype itself: One junction end does not reproduce the germline sequence, and a read error may be involved. DNA of the CDR3: TGTGACAGCAGTCTTCGACAGCTTAATGACAATGAGCAGTTCTTC. Amino acid sequence: CDSSLRQLNDNEQFF. V gene TRBV6-1 combines with J gene TRBJ2-1, with a possible D match to TRBD1 (5 bases). This CDR3 region has 15 residues. Germline CDR1 reads MNHNS; CDR2 reads SASEGT.

Details on this clonotype: As the CDR3 is not closed by the conserved phenylalanine or tryptophan, this likely results from a read error. J is TRBJ2-1 and V is TRBV4-2; no clear D gene. The germline gives CDR1 LGHNA, CDR2 YNFKEQ. The CDR3 is made up of 17 amino acids. Trimming stripped 1 base from V and 1 base from J, with 14 bases between. The CDR3 region is CASSQAPTPGSYNEQFL. The CDR3, as DNA: TGTGCCAGCAGCCAAGCCCCTACCCCTGGGTCCTACAATGAGCAGTTCTTA.

A word on this clonotype: One end of the junction is discordant with germline, which a read error may explain. The chain uses TRBV11-2 and TRBJ1-4; D gene uncertain. Germline values: CDR1 SGHAT, CDR2 FQNNGV. This CDR3 is 15 amino acids long. The CDR3 loop is CASSLTRLANEKLLF. CDR3 sequence (DNA): TGTGCCAGCAGCTTAACCAGACTGGCCAATGAAAAACTGCTCTTT.

This clonotype is deemed medium-sized. This chain links TRBV5-1 with TRBJ2-3; 9 nucleotides align to TRBD1. The CDR3 length is 14 residues. Germline V CDR1 and CDR2: SGHRS, YFSETQ. After removal of 3 bases from V and 3 bases from J, the junction contained 2 bases not matched to a gene. The CDR3, as DNA: TGCGCCAGCAGCTCCGGACAGGGGACAGATACGCAGTATTTT. Its translation is CASSSGQGTDTQYF.

This clonotype was found many times. The rearrangement links TRBV6-5 to TRBJ2-7; possibly TRBD1 or TRBD2 for D (5 bases each). Germline CDR1 reads MNHEY; CDR2 reads SVGAGI. The CDR3 loop spans 14 amino acids. V was shortened by 2 bases and J by 3 bases, with 11 bases between the two germline ends. As DNA, the CDR3 is TGTGCCAGCAGTTACGCAGGGAGTCTCTACGAGCAGTACTTC. It is translated as CASSYAGSLYEQYF.

This clonotype has just one count. A junction end diverges from the germline sequence, so it may reflect a read error. The chain has TRBV11-2 and TRBJ2-5; no clear D. Germline V lookup: CDR1 SGHAT, CDR2 FQNNGV. The CDR3 contains 11 residues. CDR3 sequence: CVSSQTETQYF. In DNA, the CDR3 is TGTGTCAGCAGTCAGACGGAGACCCAGTACTTC.

The chain couples TRBV12-3 or TRBV12-4 to TRBJ2-2, with D uncertain. The CDR3 loop spans 16 amino acids. This CDR3 is CVTMDGWSTNTGELFF. In DNA, the CDR3 is TGTGTCACCATGGATGGGTGGTCGACGAACACCGGGGAGCTGTTTTTT.

Comment on this clonotype: This clone may be a read error of a much larger clone one base away. The chain is built from TRBV28 and TRBJ1-6; TRBD1 matches at 7 bases. Unmatched junction bases numbered 3, after V lost 8 bases and J lost 5 bases. The CDR3 sequence is 13 residues long. Germline V lookup: CDR1 MDHEN, CDR2 SYDVKM. The CDR3 is CASAGQNNSPLHF. CDR3 DNA sequence: TGTGCCAGCGCGGGACAGAATAATTCACCCCTCCACTTT.

With regard to this clonotype: A much larger clone lies a single base off, so this may be a read error. The chain uses TRBV20-1 and TRBJ1-2; D remains unclear. From germline, CDR1 is DFQATT and CDR2 SNEGSKA (reference sequence). Trimming removed 1 base at V and 8 bases at J, with 20 bases between. The CDR3 contains 15 residues. CDR3 bases: TGCAGTGCTAGAGTCTCCCCCACCGGTCCGGGGGGCTACACCTTC. This codes for CSARVSPTGPGGYTF.

The sample holds a few counts of this clonotype. This may come from a read error, since a much larger clone is one base off. V and J are TRBV12-3 or TRBV12-4 and TRBJ1-1, with D tentatively TRBD1 (5 bases). CDR3 length: 14 amino acids. CDR3: CASSLGQGRTETFF. CDR3 in DNA: TGTGCCAGCAGTTTGGGGCAGGGACGCACTGAAACTTTCTTT.

As for this clonotype: Germline is not matched at one junction end, which may reflect a read error. The CDR3 spells CAIRPSDGVVETQYF. In nucleotides, the CDR3 is TGTGCCATCCGTCCGTCGGACGGGGTTGTGGAGACCCAGTACTTT. This chain connects TRBV10-3 to TRBJ2-5; perhaps TRBD2 as D (5 bases). The CDR3 length is 15 residues. Germline V gives CDR1 ENHRY, CDR2 SYGVKD.

Notes on this clonotype: A read error may be the cause here, since a much bigger clone is one base away. The chain recombines TRBV7-3 with TRBJ2-3; 10 bases line up with TRBD2. Germline-derived CDR1 and CDR2 are SGHTA and FQGTGA. The CDR3 runs 14 residues. In DNA form, the CDR3 reads TGTCCCAGCAGCGGGGGGGGGTTCACAGATACGCAGTATTTT. It is translated as CPSSGGGFTDTQYF.

Regarding this clonotype: A junction end diverges from the germline sequence, so it may reflect a read error. The J gene is TRBJ1-1, the V gene TRBV29-1, with TRBD1 as a possible D gene (6 bases). The CDR3 covers 13 residues. The germline V gene has CDR1 SQVTM and CDR2 ANQGSEA. The DNA of the CDR3 is TGCAGCGTCAAAGGACAGTTGAACACAGAATCTTCCTTT. Translating gives CSVKGQLNTESSF. The variable domain in full, completed from reference TRBV29-1 and TRBJ1-1, reads SAVISQKPSRDICQRGTSLTIQCQVDSQVTMMFWYRQQPGQSLTLIATANQGSEATYESGFVIDKFPISRPNLTFSTLTVSNMSPEDSSIYLCSVKGQLNTESSFGQGTRLTVV.

CDR3 sequence reads: CASSYGCGAFF. For the CDR3, the DNA is TGTGCCAGCAGTTATGGGTGTGGGGCCTTCTTT. This rearrangement joins TRBV12-3 or TRBV12-4 to TRBJ1-1, with D perhaps TRBD1 (5 bases). The V end lost 4 bases, the J end lost 14 bases, and 14 bases lay between the germline ends. The CDR3 covers 11 residues.

At least ten counts were recorded for this clonotype. This rearrangement joins TRBV10-1 to TRBJ2-1; TRBD2 matches 9 bases. V was pared by 3 bases and J by 7 bases, with 7 bases of the junction left unmatched. The germline V gene has CDR1 WNHNN and CDR2 SYGVQD (reference sequence). CDR3 length equals 15 residues. The CDR3 is CASSELAGARNEQFF. The CDR3 nucleotides are TGCGCCAGCAGTGAATTAGCGGGAGCAAGAAATGAGCAGTTCTTC.

Comment on this clonotype: Given the absence of the conserved phenylalanine or tryptophan at the CDR3 end, a read error is likely. The V and J genes are TRBV7-9 and TRBJ2-5; D is possibly TRBD1 (6 bases). Per the germline V gene, CDR1 is SEHNR and CDR2 is FQNEAQ (reference sequence). Trimming removed 10 bases from V and 5 bases from J, with 20 bases in between. The CDR3 has 14 residues. DNA of the CDR3: TGTGCCATTAGCTACTCCACAGGGTTCGAGACCCAGTACTTA. Translation: CAISYSTGFETQYL.

V and J are TRBV4-2 and TRBJ1-1; D ambiguous. The CDR3 runs to 13 residues. Per the germline V gene, CDR1 is LGHNA and CDR2 is YNFKEQ. The germline V and J ends were trimmed by 9 bases and 4 bases, with 15 bases remaining between them. The CDR3 is CASRGLTSTEAFF. The CDR3 coding sequence is TGTGCCAGTCGGGGTCTGACGAGCACTGAAGCTTTCTTT.

Points on this clonotype: The conserved phenylalanine or tryptophan is not found at the CDR3 terminus, so this likely reflects a read error. The V and J genes are TRBV6-1 and TRBJ2-2; TRBD1 might be the D (6 bases). The CDR3 is 15 amino acids. Trimming removed 7 bases at V and 6 bases at J, with 18 bases between. Germline loops: CDR1 MNHNS, CDR2 SASEGT. CDR3 sequence reads: CASTASGEGAGELFL. CDR3 sequence (DNA): TGTGCCAGCACTGCCTCAGGCGAGGGGGCCGGGGAGCTGTTTCTT.

For this clonotype: Germline is not matched at one junction end, which may reflect a read error. The rearrangement links TRBV29-1 to TRBJ2-1, with 7 positions matching TRBD1. The CDR3 length is 15 residues. Germline V gives CDR1 SQVTM, CDR2 ANQGSEA. CDR3 loop: CTYAGTDPMYNELFF. As DNA, the CDR3 is TGCACCTACGCCGGGACAGACCCAATGTACAATGAGCTGTTCTTC.